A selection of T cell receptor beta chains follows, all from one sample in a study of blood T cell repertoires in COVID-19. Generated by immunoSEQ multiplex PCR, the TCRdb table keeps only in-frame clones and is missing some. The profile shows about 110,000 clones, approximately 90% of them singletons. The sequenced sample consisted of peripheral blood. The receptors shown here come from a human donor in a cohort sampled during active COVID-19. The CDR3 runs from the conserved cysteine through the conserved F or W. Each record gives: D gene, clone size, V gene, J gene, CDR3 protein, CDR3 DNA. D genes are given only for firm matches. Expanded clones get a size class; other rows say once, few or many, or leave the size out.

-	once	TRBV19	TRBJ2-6	CASSMTGTLVSGANVLTF	TGTGCCAGTAGTATGACCGGGACACTGGTCTCTGGGGCCAACGTCCTGACTTTC
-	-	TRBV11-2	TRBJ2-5	CASRALETQYF	TGTGCCAGCAGAGCCCTAGAGACCCAGTACTTC
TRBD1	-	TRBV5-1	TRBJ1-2	CASSPGQGYLGYTF	TGCGCCAGCAGCCCGGGACAGGGTTATTTGGGCTACACCTTC
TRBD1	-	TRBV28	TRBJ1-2	CASSTGQGYYGYTF	TGTGCCAGCAGCACGGGACAGGGGTACTATGGCTACACCTTC
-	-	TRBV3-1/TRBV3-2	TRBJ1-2	CASSLRHESFYGYTF	TGTGCCAGCAGTCTACGACATGAGTCCTTCTATGGCTACACCTTC
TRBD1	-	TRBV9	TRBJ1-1	CASSVAGRQGKNTEAFF	TGTGCCAGCAGCGTAGCTGGAAGACAGGGGAAGAACACTGAAGCTTTCTTT
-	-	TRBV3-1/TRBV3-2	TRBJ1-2	CASSQEQIGYGYTF	TGTGCCAGCAGCCAAGAACAGATCGGATATGGCTACACCTTC
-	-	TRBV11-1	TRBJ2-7	CASSFGGTYEQYF	TGTGCCAGCAGCTTTGGCGGTACCTACGAGCAGTACTTC
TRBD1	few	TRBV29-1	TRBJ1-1	CSVNRDRNTEAFF	TGCAGCGTTAACCGGGACAGGAACACTGAAGCTTTCTTT
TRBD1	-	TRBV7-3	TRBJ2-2	CASSLGQGVTGELFF	TGTGCCAGCAGCTTAGGACAGGGCGTCACCGGGGAGCTGTTTTTT
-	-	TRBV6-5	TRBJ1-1	CASSPTGNTEAFF	TGTGCCAGCAGCCCGACAGGGAACACTGAAGCTTTCTTT
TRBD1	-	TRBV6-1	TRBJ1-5	CASSEASWGTGLGQPQHF	TGTGCCAGCAGTGAAGCCTCCTGGGGGACAGGGCTAGGGCAGCCCCAGCATTTT
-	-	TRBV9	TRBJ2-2	CASSVESASLRDTGELFF	TGTGCCAGCAGCGTAGAGTCGGCGAGTTTGCGGGACACCGGGGAGCTGTTTTTT
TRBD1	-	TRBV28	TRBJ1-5	CASSYGQVLLSNQPQHF	TGTGCCAGCAGCTACGGACAGGTTTTACTTAGCAATCAGCCCCAGCATTTT
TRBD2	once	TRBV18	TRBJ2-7	CASSRPPRAGTREYEQYF	TGTGCCAGCTCACGCCCCCCCCGAGCCGGGACTAGAGAATACGAGCAGTACTTC
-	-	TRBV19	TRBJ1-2	CASSPTGERYGYTF	TGTGCCAGTAGTCCCACTGGGGAGCGCTATGGCTACACCTTC
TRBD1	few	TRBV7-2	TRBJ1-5	CASSSTGYSNQPQHF	TGTGCCAGCAGCTCGACAGGGTATAGCAATCAGCCCCAGCATTTT
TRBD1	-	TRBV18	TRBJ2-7	CASSPDRAYEQYF	TGTGCCAGCTCACCGGACAGGGCGTACGAGCAGTACTTC
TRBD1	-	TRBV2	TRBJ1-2	CASRVAGTGGAHTF	TGTGCCAGCAGAGTGGCGGGCACAGGGGGCGCGCACACCTTC
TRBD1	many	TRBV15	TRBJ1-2	CATSGQVVRGYTF	TGTGCCACCAGCGGACAGGTCGTGAGGGGCTACACCTTC
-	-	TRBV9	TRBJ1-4	CASSVLGVGEKLFF	TGTGCCAGCAGCGTATTAGGGGTTGGTGAAAAACTGTTTTTT
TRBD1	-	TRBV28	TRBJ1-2	CASSYPSGTENYGYTF	TGTGCCAGCAGTTACCCATCCGGGACAGAGAACTATGGCTACACCTTC
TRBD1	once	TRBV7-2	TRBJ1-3	CASSLVEGQGHTIYF	TGTGCCAGCAGCTTAGTCGAAGGACAGGGTCACACCATATATTTT
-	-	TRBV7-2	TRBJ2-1	CASSLLKNNEQFF	TGTGCCAGCAGCTTGTTAAAAAACAATGAGCAGTTCTTC
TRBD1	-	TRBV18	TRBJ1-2	CASSPGDRVGGYTF	TGTGCCAGCTCACCGGGCGACAGGGTGGGTGGCTACACCTTC